This T cell receptor (beta chain) was sequenced in a study of regulatory T cells in long-lasting Graves disease. Construction of TCR beta libraries relied on iRepertoire HTBI primers and on Arm-PCR targeting CDR3 regions. TCRdb reprocessed the multiplex PCR reads with MiXCR, giving one entry per CDR3 protein. This sample has under 450,000 distinct CDR3 sequences, with approximately 10% found just once. This clonotype was counted many times. Time point here: newly diagnosed GD, antithyroid drugs for less than 3 months. The TCR library used RNA extracted from PBMCs. EDTA tubes collected nine milliliters of peripheral blood. This sample was also put to use in a study of T cells in Graves' hyperthyroidism and ophthalmopathy. That work contributes: When the TCR CDR3 underwent first-round RT-PCR, the HTBI primer set was used.

Sequencing used peripheral blood mononuclear cells (PBMCs), obtained at new diagnosis, from a patient treated with antithyroid drugs. The receptor's source is a woman aged 18-30 years with Graves disease.

This CDR3 is CASSVGGGNQPQHF. The CDR3 nucleotides are TGTGCCAGCAGCGTAGGGGGGGGCAATCAGCCCCAGCATTTT. The J gene is TRBJ1-5, the V gene TRBV9, with D maybe TRBD1 (5 bases). Per the germline V gene, CDR1 is SGDLS and CDR2 is YYNGEE. Trimming shortened V by 0 bases and J by 2 bases, and 6 bases separated the two germline ends. The CDR3 is 14 residues long.